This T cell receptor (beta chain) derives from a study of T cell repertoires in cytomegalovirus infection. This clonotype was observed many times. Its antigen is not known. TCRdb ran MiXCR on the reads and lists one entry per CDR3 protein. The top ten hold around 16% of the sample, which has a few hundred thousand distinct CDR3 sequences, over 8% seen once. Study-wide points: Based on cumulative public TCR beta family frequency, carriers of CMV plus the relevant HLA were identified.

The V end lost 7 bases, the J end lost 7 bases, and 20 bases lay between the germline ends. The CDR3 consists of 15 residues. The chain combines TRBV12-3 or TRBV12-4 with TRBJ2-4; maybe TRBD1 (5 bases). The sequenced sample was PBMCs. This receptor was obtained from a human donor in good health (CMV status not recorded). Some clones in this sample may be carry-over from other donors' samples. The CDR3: CASTTSWGRGNIQYF. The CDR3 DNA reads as TGTGCCAGCACCACTTCTTGGGGTAGGGGTAACATTCAGTACTTC.